This T cell receptor (beta chain) was profiled in a study of CXCR3-negative and CXCR3-positive naive CD8 T cells. About the study: TRB reads totalled about 140 million, about 1.5 +/- 0.3 million per library.

General observations from the study: No difference in surface CD5 was seen between naive subsets, and TCR strength was inferred from TRB CDR3 properties. More hydrophobic TRB CDR3s were found in CXCR3-positive naive cells than in CXCR3-negative naive cells. For memory CD8+ cells diversity was much lower, but both naive subsets had comparably high diversity.

The method, 5' RACE with UMI labels, was used to prepare the TRB cDNA libraries. One entry per CDR3 protein, without DNA, is what TCRdb gives after re-calling the 5' RACE reads. The specimen's table records under 85,000 distinct CDR3 sequences. Note on this clonotype: As yet, its antigen is unknown.

The CDR3 consists of 16 residues. Germline V gene sequence: CDR1 SQVTM, CDR2 ANQGSEA. The TCR sequence derives from a human donor in good health. Some clones in this sample may be carry-over from other donors' samples. The rearrangement joins TRBV29-1 to TRBJ1-3; absent DNA, TCRdb's TRBD1 call cannot be checked. Input material: naive CXCR3+ CD8+ T cells from blood. Described subset: CD45RO-CCR7+CD27+CD95- naive CD8+ T cells expressing CXCR3 (TNR3+). The CDR3 sequence: CSVEARGQGPGNTIYF.